The clone carrying this T cell receptor (beta chain) was picked up a small number of times. Its matching antigen is unknown. Method: immunoSEQ multiplex PCR; TCRdb's copy keeps in-frame clones and lacks some. The sample holds tens of thousands of clones; over 75% are singletons and the top ten take roughly 20%. Time point in this sample: baseline, week 1 (first vaccination visit). Treatment: pre-vaccination baseline after standard-of-care therapy. Donors had new WHO grade 3 or 4 IDH1-mutant, ATRX-lost astrocytomas. These data belong to a study of a mutant IDH1 vaccine in newly diagnosed glioma. Overall study context: The therapy given earlier, which was standard therapy, consisted of radiotherapy, temozolomide, or both, and most of the patients received both.

Notes on the study in general: Pseudoprogression seemed unrelated to changes in top peripheral T cell clonotypes.

The CDR3 extends over 14 amino acids. V lost 1 base to trimming and J lost 1 base, with 7 bases between them. The V gene's germline CDR1 is MGHRA and CDR2 YSYEKL. V is TRBV4-1 and J is TRBJ1-2; D remains ambiguous. The source of this sequence is a young man with glioma. The input for sequencing was PBMCs, taken from a glioma patient treated with radiotherapy, temozolomide or both. This CDR3 reads CASSQGDLNYGYTF. Written as DNA, the CDR3 is TGCGCCAGCAGCCAAGGAGATCTTAACTATGGCTACACCTTC.